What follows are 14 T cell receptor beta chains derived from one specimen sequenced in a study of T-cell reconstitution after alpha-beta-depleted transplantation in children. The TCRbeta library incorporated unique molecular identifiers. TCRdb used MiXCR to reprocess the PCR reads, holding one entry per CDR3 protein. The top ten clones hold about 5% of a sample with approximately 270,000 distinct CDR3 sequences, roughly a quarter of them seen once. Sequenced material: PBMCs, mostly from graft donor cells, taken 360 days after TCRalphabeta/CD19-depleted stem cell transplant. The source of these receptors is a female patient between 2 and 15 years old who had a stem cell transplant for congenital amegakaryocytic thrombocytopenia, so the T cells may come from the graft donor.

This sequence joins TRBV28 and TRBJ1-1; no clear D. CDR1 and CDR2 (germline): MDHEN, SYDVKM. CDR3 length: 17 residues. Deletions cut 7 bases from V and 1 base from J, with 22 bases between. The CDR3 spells CASINPPSGSKNTEAFF. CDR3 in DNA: TGTGCCAGCATCAACCCTCCTTCGGGCAGCAAGAACACTGAAGCTTTCTTT.

Written as DNA, the CDR3 is TGTGCCAGCAGTGAGTCTAGTTTCAAAAACATTCAGTACTTC. It codes for CASSESSFKNIQYF. The genes are TRBV25-1 and TRBJ2-4; D is unresolved. CDR1 and CDR2 (germline): MGHDK, SYGVNS. The CDR3 runs to 14 residues. V gave up 3 bases and J gave up 3 bases, with 9 bases separating them.

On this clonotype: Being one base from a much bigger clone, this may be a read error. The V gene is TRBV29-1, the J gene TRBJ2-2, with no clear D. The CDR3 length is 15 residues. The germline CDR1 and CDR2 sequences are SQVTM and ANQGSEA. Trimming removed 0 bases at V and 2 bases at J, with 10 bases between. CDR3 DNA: TGCAGCGTTGAAGAGGGCAGGTTAAACACCGGGGAGCTGTTTTTT. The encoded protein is CSVEEGRLNTGELFF.

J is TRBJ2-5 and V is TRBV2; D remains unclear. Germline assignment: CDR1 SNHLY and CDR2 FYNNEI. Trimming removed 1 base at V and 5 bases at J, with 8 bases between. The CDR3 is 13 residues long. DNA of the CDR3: TGTGCCAGCAGTGAAGAGGGTCGGGAGACCCAGTACTTC. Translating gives CASSEEGRETQYF.

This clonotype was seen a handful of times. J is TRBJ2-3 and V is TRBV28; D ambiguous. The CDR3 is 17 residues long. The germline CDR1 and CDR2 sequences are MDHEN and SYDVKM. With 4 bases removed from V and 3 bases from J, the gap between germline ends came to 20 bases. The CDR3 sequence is CASSSFLGMDPTDTQYF. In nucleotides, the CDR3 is TGTGCCAGCAGTTCTTTTTTGGGAATGGATCCTACAGATACGCAGTATTTT.

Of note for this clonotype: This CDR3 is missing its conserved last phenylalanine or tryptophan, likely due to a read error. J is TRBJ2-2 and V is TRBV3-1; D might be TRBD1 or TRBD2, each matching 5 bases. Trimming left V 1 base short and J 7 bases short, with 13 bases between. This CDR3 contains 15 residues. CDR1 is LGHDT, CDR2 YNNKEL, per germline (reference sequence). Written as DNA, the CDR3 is TGTGCCAGCAGCCAAGGGACACCTCGGGGCGGGGAGCTGTTTTGT. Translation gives CASSQGTPRGGELFC.

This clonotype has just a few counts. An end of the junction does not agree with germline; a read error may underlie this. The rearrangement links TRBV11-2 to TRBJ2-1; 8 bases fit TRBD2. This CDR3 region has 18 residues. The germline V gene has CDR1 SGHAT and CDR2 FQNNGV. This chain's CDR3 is CASSPHHARTSSHNEQFF. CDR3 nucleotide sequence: TGTGCCAGCAGCCCACACCACGCCAGGACTAGCTCCCACAATGAGCAGTTCTTC.

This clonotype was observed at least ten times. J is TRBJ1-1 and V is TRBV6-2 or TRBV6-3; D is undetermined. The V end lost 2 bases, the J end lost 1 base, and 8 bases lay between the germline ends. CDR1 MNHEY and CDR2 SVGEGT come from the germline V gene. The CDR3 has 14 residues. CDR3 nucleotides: TGTGCCAGCAGTTACCTGAGATGGAACACTGAAGCTTTCTTT. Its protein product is CASSYLRWNTEAFF.

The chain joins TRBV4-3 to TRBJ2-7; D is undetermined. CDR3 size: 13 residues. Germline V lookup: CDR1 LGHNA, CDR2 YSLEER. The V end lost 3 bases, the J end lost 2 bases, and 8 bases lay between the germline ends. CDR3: CASSQGRAYEQYF. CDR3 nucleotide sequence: TGCGCCAGCAGCCAGGGCAGAGCCTACGAGCAGTACTTC.

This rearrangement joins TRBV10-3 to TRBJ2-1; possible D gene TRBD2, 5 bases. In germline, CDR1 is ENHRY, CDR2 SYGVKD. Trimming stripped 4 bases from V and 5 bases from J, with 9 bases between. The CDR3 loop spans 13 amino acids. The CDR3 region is CAISGTFNNEQFF. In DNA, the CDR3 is TGTGCCATCAGTGGGACTTTTAACAATGAGCAGTTCTTC.

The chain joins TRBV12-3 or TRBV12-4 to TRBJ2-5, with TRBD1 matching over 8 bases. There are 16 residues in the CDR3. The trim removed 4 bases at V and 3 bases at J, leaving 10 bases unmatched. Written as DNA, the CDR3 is TGTGCCAGCAGTTCCCCGGGACAGGACTTGGAAGAGACCCAGTACTTC. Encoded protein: CASSSPGQDLEETQYF.

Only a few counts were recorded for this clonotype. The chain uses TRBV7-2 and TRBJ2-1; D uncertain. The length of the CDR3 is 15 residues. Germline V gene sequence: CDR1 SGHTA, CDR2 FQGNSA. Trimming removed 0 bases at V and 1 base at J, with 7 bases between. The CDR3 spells CASSLASTSYNEQFF. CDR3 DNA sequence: TGTGCCAGCAGCTTAGCCAGCACATCCTACAATGAGCAGTTCTTC.

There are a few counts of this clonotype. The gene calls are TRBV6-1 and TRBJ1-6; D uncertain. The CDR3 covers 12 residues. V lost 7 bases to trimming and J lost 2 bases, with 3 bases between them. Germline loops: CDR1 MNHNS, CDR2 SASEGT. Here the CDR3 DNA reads TGTGCCAGCAACGCCTATAATTCACCCCTCCACTTT. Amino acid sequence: CASNAYNSPLHF.

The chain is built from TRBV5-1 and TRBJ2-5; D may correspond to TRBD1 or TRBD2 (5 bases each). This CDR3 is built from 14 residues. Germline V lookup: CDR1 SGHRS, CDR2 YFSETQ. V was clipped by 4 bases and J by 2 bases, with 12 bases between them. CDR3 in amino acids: CASSVGTLQETQYF. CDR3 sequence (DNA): TGCGCCAGCAGCGTCGGGACGCTGCAAGAGACCCAGTACTTC.